Presented here are 8 T cell receptor beta chains from one specimen sequenced in a study of CD8 T cells in Susac syndrome. Random hexamers primed reverse transcription of about 0.45 to 1 ug RNA. TCRdb re-derived calls from the immunoSEQ multiplex PCR reads in MiXCR, one entry per CDR3 protein. Of over 150,000 distinct CDR3 sequences listed, over 90% are singletons. The sequenced sample was CD4+ T cells from PBMCs. The receptors were sampled from a human donor with Susac syndrome.

The chain recombines TRBV28 with TRBJ1-5; D possibly corresponds to TRBD1 (6 bases). V was clipped by 5 bases and J by 2 bases, with 16 bases between them. Germline values: CDR1 MDHEN, CDR2 SYDVKM. CDR3 length: 16 amino acids. CDR3 loop: CASSETTGLGNQPQHF. CDR3 sequence (DNA): TGTGCCAGCAGTGAAACCACAGGGCTGGGCAATCAGCCCCAGCATTTT. Full variable domain (missing parts from reference TRBV28 and TRBJ1-5): DVKVTQSSRYLVKRTGEKVFLECVQDMDHENMFWYRQDPGLGLRLIYFSYDVKMKEKGDIPEGYSVSREKKERFSLILESASTNQTSMYLCASSETTGLGNQPQHFGDGTRLSIL.

The V gene is TRBV27, the J gene TRBJ2-7, with 8 nucleotides matching TRBD2. V lost 4 bases, J lost 1 base, and 12 bases stayed unmatched. Germline CDR1 MNHEY, CDR2 SMNVEV (reference sequence). The CDR3 contains 17 residues. This CDR3 reads CASSWGGGRSSSYEQYF. The CDR3, as DNA: TGTGCCAGCAGTTGGGGCGGGGGGAGGTCCTCTTCCTACGAGCAGTACTTC.

The V and J genes are TRBV20-1 and TRBJ2-3, with 11 bases lining up with TRBD2. Germline CDR1 and CDR2: DFQATT and SNEGSKA (reference sequence). V shed 5 bases and J 0 bases; nucleotides not matched to a gene: 4. The CDR3 spans 15 residues. For the CDR3, the DNA is TGCAGTGCTGCTAGACTAGCGGGAAGCACAGATACGCAGTATTTT. Protein: CSAARLAGSTDTQYF.

The V call is TRBV4-3, the J call TRBJ2-1; D uncertain. Germline values: CDR1 LGHNA, CDR2 YSLEER. Trimming shortened V by 0 bases and J by 5 bases, and 11 bases separated the two germline ends. The CDR3 has 15 amino acids. As DNA, the CDR3 is TGCGCCAGCAGCCAAGATAGGTCCCTGGACAATGAGCAGTTCTTC. Translated: CASSQDRSLDNEQFF.

The table lists this clonotype with a count of one. The chain uses TRBV20-1 and TRBJ1-5, with D tentatively TRBD1 (5 bases). V lost 5 bases, J lost 6 bases, and 14 bases lay in between. CDR1 is DFQATT, CDR2 SNEGSKA, per germline (reference sequence). The CDR3 contains 13 residues. The CDR3 is CSALKGPGQPQHF. The CDR3 nucleotides are TGCAGTGCTCTCAAGGGGCCGGGTCAGCCCCAGCATTTT.

V and J are TRBV2 and TRBJ2-3, with D possibly matching TRBD2 (6 bases). This CDR3 comprises 15 residues. Trimming took off 7 bases at V and 4 bases at J, with 18 bases between the two ends. CDR1 is SNHLY and CDR2 is FYNNEI in the germline V gene. CDR3 coding DNA: TGTGCCAGCAAACGTCTCCAGACGGGGGCAGATACGCAGTATTTT. Its translation: CASKRLQTGADTQYF.

This clonotype was seen a single time. The rearrangement links TRBV2 to TRBJ2-1; D not resolved. Germline-derived CDR1 and CDR2 are SNHLY and FYNNEI. This CDR3 is 16 amino acids long. V was cut by 3 bases and J by 0 bases, with 12 bases left in between. CDR3 nucleotides: TGTGCCAGCAGTGAGGATTATCCGAGCTCCTACAATGAGCAGTTCTTC. Residues: CASSEDYPSSYNEQFF. Full variable domain (remainder filled in from reference TRBV2 and TRBJ2-1): EPEVTQTPSHQVTQMGQEVILRCVPISNHLYFYWYRQILGQKVEFLVSFYNNEISEKSEIFDDQFSVERPDGSNFTLKIRSTKLEDSAMYFCASSEDYPSSYNEQFFGPGTRLTVL.

This clonotype has only one observation. The chain links TRBV20-1 to TRBJ1-5; TRBD1 aligns across 7 bases. Germline V lookup: CDR1 DFQATT, CDR2 SNEGSKA (reference sequence). V dropped 0 bases and J dropped 6; count of bases not matched to a gene: 5. The CDR3 runs 14 residues. CDR3 DNA sequence: TGCAGTGCTAGAGAGGGATCAGGGGGTCAGCCCCAGCATTTT. Amino acids: CSAREGSGGQPQHF.